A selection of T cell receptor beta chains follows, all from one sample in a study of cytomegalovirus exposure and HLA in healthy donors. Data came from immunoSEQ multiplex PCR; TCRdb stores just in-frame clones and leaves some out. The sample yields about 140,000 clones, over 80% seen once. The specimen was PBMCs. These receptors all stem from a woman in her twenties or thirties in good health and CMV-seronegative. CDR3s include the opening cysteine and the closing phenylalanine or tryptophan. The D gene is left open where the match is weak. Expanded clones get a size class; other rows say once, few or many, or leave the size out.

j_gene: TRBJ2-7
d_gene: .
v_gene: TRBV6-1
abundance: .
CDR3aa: CASSGEGPTYEQYF
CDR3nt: TGTGCCAGCAGTGGAGAGGGTCCTACCTACGAGCAGTACTTC

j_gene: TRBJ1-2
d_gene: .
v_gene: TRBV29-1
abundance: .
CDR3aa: CSVEIDHRVDGYTF
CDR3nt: TGCAGCGTTGAGATTGACCACAGGGTTGATGGCTACACCTTC

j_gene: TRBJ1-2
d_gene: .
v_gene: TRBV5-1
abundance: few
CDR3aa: CASSLFYGRGLPTGYTF
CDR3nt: TGCGCCAGCAGCTTGTTTTATGGGCGGGGACTTCCTACTGGCTACACCTTC

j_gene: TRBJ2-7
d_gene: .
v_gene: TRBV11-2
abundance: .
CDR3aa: CASSFLVGGARVYEQYF
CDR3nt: TGTGCCAGCAGCTTTTTGGTCGGAGGCGCCCGAGTCTACGAGCAGTACTTC

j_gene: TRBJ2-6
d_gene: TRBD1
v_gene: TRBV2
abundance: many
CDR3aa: CASSDGTGYSGANVLTF
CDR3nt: TGTGCCAGCAGTGACGGGACAGGGTACTCTGGGGCCAACGTCCTGACTTTC

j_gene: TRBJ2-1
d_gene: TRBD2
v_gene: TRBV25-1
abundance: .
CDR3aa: CASSRREGLIEQFF
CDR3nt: TGTGCCAGCAGTAGGCGGGAGGGCCTCATCGAGCAGTTCTTC

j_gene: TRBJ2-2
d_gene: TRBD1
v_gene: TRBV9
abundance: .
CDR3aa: CASSVASGGGGAVSGELFF
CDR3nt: TGTGCCAGCAGCGTAGCTTCAGGGGGCGGCGGGGCGGTGTCCGGGGAGCTGTTTTTT

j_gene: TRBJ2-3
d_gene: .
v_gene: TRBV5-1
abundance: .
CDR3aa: CASSSPVTDTQYF
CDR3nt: TGCGCCAGCAGCTCGCCAGTCACAGATACGCAGTATTTT

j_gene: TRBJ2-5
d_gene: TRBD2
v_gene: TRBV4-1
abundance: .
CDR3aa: CASSQGLAGEAQYF
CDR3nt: TGCGCCAGCAGCCAGGGACTAGCGGGAGAGGCCCAGTACTTC

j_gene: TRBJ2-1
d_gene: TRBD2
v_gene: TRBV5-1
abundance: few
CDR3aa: CASSRTSGGNNNEQFF
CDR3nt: TGCGCCAGCAGCCGGACCTCCGGGGGGAATAACAATGAGCAGTTCTTC

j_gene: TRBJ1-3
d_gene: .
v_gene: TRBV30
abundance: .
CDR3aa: CAWSVGGVGNTIYF
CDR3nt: TGTGCCTGGAGTGTTGGGGGGGTTGGAAACACCATATATTTT

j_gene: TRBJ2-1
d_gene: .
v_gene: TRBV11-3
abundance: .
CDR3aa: CASSLEGTPNNEQFF
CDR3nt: TGTGCCAGCAGCTTAGAAGGGACACCAAACAATGAGCAGTTCTTC

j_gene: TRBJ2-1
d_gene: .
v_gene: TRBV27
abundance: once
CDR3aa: CASRPLEGHNEQFF
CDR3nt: TGTGCCAGCAGGCCATTGGAGGGTCACAATGAGCAGTTCTTC

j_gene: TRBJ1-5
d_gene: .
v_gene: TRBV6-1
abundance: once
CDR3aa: CASRQTYSNQPQHF
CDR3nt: TGTGCCAGCCGACAGACATATAGCAATCAGCCCCAGCATTTT

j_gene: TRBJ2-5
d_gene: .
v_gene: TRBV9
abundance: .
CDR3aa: CASSVGVNSQETQYF
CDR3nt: TGTGCCAGCAGCGTAGGAGTAAACTCCCAAGAGACCCAGTACTTC

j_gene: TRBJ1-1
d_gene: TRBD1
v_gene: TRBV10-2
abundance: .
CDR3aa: CASSGGTGSDTEAFF
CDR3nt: TGCGCCAGCAGTGGGGGGACAGGGTCAGACACTGAAGCTTTCTTT

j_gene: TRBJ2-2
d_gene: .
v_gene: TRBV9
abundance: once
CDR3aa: CASGGTNTGELFF
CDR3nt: TGTGCCAGCGGGGGCACGAACACCGGGGAGCTGTTTTTT

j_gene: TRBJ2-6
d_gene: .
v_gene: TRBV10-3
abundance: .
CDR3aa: CAIGGTSSGANVLTF
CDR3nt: TGTGCCATCGGAGGGACCAGCTCTGGGGCCAACGTCCTGACTTTC

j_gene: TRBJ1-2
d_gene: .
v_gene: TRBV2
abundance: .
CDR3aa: CASSERGTRNYGYTF
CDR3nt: TGTGCCAGCAGTGAAAGGGGGACAAGGAACTATGGCTACACCTTC

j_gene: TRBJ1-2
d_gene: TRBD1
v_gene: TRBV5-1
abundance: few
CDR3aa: CASSLGAGGSLYGYTF
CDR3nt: TGCGCCAGCAGCTTGGGGGCAGGGGGATCTCTCTATGGCTACACCTTC

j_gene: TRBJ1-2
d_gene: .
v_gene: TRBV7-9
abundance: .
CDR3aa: CASSSTYYDRRLYGYTF
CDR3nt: TGTGCCAGCAGCTCGACATATTACGACAGGAGACTCTATGGCTACACCTTC

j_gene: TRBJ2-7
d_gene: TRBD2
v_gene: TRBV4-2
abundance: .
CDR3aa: CASSPGLAGAYEQYF
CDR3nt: TGTGCCAGCAGCCCGGGACTAGCGGGGGCCTACGAGCAGTACTTC

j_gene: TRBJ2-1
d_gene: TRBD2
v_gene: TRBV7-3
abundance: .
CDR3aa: CASSPRLAGGPNEQFF
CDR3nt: TGTGCCAGCAGCCCAAGACTAGCGGGAGGGCCCAATGAGCAGTTCTTC

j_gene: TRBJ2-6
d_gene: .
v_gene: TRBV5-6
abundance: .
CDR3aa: CASSLRGAGANVLTF
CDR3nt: TGTGCCAGCAGCTTGCGCGGGGCTGGGGCCAACGTCCTGACTTTC

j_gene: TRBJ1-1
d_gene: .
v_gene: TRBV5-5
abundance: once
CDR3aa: CASSFQGGGAEAFF
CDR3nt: TGTGCCAGCAGCTTTCAAGGGGGAGGGGCTGAAGCTTTCTTT

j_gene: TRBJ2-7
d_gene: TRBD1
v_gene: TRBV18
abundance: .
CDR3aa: CASSPEDRGSYEQYF
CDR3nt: TGTGCCAGCTCACCTGAGGACAGGGGGTCATACGAGCAGTACTTC